A single sample gave rise to the 4 T cell receptor beta chains below, sequenced in a study of vaccination and CD4 T cells after COVID-19. Antigen specificity for these receptors is unknown. As for time point: late sampling 161 to 241 days after vaccination in a few convalescent patients. Treatment noted: approximately 9-day PBMC culture with coronavirus spike peptide pools or control peptides (ViraFEST assay). Oncomine TCR Beta short-read sequencing was applied to DNA from cultured CD4+ T cells. TCRdb reprocessed the PCR reads with MiXCR, giving one entry per CDR3 protein. The sample lists some 19,000 distinct CDR3 sequences, over 50% seen once, with 21% in the top ten. The source material was CD4+ T cells from blood, cultured in vitro, sampled about 7 months after SARS-CoV-2 vaccination. The receptors derive from a human donor who had recovered from COVID-19.

The chain has TRBV20-1 and TRBJ2-7; 12 bases agree with TRBD2. Germline values: CDR1 DFQATT, CDR2 SNEGSKA (reference sequence). This CDR3 is 15 amino acids long. V lost 3 bases and J lost 2; bases outside the gene matches: 5. The CDR3 DNA reads TGCAGTGCTAGCCCGCTAGCGGGAGGGACCTACGAGCAGTACTTC. Amino acid sequence: CSASPLAGGTYEQYF.

This clonotype turned up a few times. This sequence joins TRBV7-2 and TRBJ2-3, with D possibly matching TRBD1 (6 bases). Germline V lookup: CDR1 SGHTA, CDR2 FQGNSA. V was trimmed by 4 bases and J by 4 bases, leaving 12 bases between them. The CDR3 loop spans 14 amino acids. DNA of the CDR3: TGTGCCAGCAGCTCTACAGGGTTCTCAGATACGCAGTATTTT. Its translation: CASSSTGFSDTQYF.

This chain joins TRBV6-1 and TRBJ2-7, with 8 positions matching TRBD2. Per germline, CDR1 MNHNS and CDR2 SASEGT. V dropped 2 bases and J dropped 3; count of bases not matched to a gene: 9. The CDR3 contains 16 residues. CDR3 coding DNA: TGTGCCAGCAGTGAATGGATATGGGGACTAGGCTACGAGCAGTACTTC. This sequence encodes CASSEWIWGLGYEQYF.

This clonotype appeared once. The chain recombines TRBV19 with TRBJ1-5; tentative D call: TRBD1 (5 bases). The CDR3 loop spans 16 amino acids. V dropped 9 bases and J dropped 7 bases, with 25 bases sitting between them. CDR1 and CDR2 (germline): LNHDA, SQIVND (reference sequence). CDR3 DNA sequence: TGTGCCAGCCGGGGGGTCTTAGACAAGACCCAGCAGCCCCAGCATTTT. It yields the protein CASRGVLDKTQQPQHF. The full variable domain, rest sourced from reference TRBV19 and TRBJ1-5, is DGGITQSPKYLFRKEGQNVTLSCEQNLNHDAMYWYRQDPGQGLRLIYYSQIVNDFQKGDIAEGYSVSREKKESFPLTVTSAQKNPTAFYLCASRGVLDKTQQPQHFGDGTRLSIL.